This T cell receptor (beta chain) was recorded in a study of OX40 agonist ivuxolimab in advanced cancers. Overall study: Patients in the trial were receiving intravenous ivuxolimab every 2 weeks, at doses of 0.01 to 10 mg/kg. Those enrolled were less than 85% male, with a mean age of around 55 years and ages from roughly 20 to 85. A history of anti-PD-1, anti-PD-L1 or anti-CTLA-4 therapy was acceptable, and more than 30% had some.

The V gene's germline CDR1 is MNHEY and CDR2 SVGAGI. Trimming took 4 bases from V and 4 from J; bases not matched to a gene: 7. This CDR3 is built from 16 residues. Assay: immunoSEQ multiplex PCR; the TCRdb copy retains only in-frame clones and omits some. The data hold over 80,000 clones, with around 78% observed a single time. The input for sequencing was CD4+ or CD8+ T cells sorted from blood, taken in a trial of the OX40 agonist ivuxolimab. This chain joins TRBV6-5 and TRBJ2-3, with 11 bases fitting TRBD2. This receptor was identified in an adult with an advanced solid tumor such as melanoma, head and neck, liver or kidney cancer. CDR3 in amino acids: CASSSRGGLAADTQYF. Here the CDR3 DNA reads TGTGCCAGCAGTTCCCGAGGGGGACTAGCGGCAGATACGCAGTATTTT.